This T cell receptor (beta chain) was recorded in a study of shared clonotypes between healthy human individuals. Notes on the study in general: Naive subsets usually exceeded memory subsets in estimated richness.

Comments on this clone: Its antigen remains unidentified. This same CDR3 is encoded by further DNA sequences in the sample.

An even split of each subset's genomic DNA across several immunoSEQ plates was performed. The method was immunoSEQ multiplex PCR; TCRdb's version includes in-frame clones alone and lacks a portion of them. This repertoire shows millions of clones, approximately 95% found once; its top ten account for under 0.45%. Unmatched junction bases numbered 4, after V lost 4 bases and J lost 2 bases. The CDR3 consists of 15 residues. The germline V gene has CDR1 SGHRS and CDR2 YFSETQ. The sequence was obtained from a man between 18 and 35 years old in good health. Some clones in this sample may be carry-over from other donors' samples. Sequencing input: naive CD4+ T cells from PBMCs. Subset: CD45RA+ positively selected. The rearrangement links TRBV5-1 to TRBJ1-4; TRBD1 aligns across 8 bases. Here the CDR3 DNA reads TGCGCCAGCAGCCCAGGGGGCAGCACTAATGAAAAACTGTTTTTT. Its translation: CASSPGGSTNEKLFF.